This TCR beta chain was identified during a study of T cell repertoires in cytomegalovirus infection. For the study at large: Based on public TCR beta signatures, there were indications of CMV infection and of a matching HLA type. Study-wide results and limits: CMV-specific TCR beta clonotypes restricted by HLA-C were the ones dominating the ex vivo response.

One entry per CDR3 protein results from TCRdb running MiXCR on the reads. The table lists about 52,000 distinct CDR3 sequences, 15% to 20% of them singletons. In the case of this clonotype: Its antigen is undetermined.

This CDR3 is 14 amino acids long. Germline V gene sequence: CDR1 SNHLY, CDR2 FYNNEI. Trimming pared 2 bases from V and 2 bases from J, leaving 9 bases between. Here the sequenced sample was CD8+ T cells from cultured PBMCs, taken from culture after CMV antigen stimulation. This sequence originates from a human donor in good health (CMV status not recorded). Some clones in this sample may be carry-over from other donors' samples. V gene TRBV2 combines with J gene TRBJ2-5; no reliable D call. The CDR3 here is CASSEWAAQETQYF. For the CDR3, the DNA is TGTGCCAGCAGTGAATGGGCAGCACAAGAGACCCAGTACTTC.